This TCR beta chain was retrieved from a study of blood T cells in healthy people across ages. Germline-derived CDR1 and CDR2 are MNHNS and SASEGT. V shed 0 bases, J shed 6 bases, and the junction held 11 bases outside the gene matches. CDR3 length equals 17 residues. Study-wide findings and caveats: CMV status of donors was unknown, possibly confounding expanded clonotype changes. The authors considered diversity estimates from one million T cells to be underestimates. Percentage of naive T cells showed a strong correlation with TCR beta diversity. Naive CD4+ cell counts and diversity both ran higher in long-lived than in aged donors.

For the second PCR, which ran for about 6 to 11 cycles, a sample-barcoded 5' primer and a J-beta primer mix were used. TCRdb analysed the 5' RACE reads with MiXCR anew, one entry per CDR3 protein. The data hold 450,000 to 700,000 distinct CDR3 sequences, with roughly a quarter observed a single time. A remark on this clonotype: Its specificity is not known.

V usage is TRBV6-1 and J usage is TRBJ1-2; 9 bases are a match to TRBD1. The sample comprised blood. This TCR was sampled from a woman in her sixties or seventies in good health. CDR3 in DNA: TGTGCCAGCAGTGAAGCGGGGGACAGGGATAGGAGGAATGGCTACACCTTC. Its protein is CASSEAGDRDRRNGYTF.